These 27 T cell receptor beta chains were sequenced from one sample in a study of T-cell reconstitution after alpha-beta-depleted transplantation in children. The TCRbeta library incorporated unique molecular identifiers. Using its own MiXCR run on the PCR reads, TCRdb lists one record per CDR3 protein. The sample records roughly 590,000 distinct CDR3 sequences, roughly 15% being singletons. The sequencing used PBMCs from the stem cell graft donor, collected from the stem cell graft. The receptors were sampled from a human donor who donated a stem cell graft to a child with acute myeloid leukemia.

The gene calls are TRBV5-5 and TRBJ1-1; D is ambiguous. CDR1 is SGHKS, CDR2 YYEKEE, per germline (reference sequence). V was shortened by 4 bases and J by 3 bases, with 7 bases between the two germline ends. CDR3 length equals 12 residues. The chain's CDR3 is CASSGPDTEAFF. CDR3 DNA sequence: TGTGCCAGCAGCGGGCCGGACACTGAAGCTTTCTTT.

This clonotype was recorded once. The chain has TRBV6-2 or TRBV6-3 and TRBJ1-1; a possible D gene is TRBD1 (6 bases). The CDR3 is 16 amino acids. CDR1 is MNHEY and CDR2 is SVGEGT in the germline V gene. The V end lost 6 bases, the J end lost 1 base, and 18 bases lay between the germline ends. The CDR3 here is CASSRPWGTKNTEAFF. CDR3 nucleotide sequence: TGTGCCAGCAGCCGACCTTGGGGGACAAAGAACACTGAAGCTTTCTTT.

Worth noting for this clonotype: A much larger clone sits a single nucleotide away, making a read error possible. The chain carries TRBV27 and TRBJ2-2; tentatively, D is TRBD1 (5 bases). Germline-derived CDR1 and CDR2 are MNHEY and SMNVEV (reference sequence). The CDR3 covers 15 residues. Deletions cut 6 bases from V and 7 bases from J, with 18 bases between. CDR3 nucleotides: TGTGCCAGCAGCAGGTTGGACAAAGGCAGCGGGGAGCTGTTTTTT. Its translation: CASSRLDKGSGELFF.

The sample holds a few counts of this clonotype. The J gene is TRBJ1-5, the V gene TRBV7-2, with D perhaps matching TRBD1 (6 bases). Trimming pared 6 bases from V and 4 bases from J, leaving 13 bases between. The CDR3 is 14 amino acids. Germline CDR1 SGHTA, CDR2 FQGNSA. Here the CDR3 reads CASRVGQWNQPQHF. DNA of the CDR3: TGTGCCAGCAGGGTCGGACAGTGGAATCAGCCCCAGCATTTT.

CDR3 region: CASSSGLSGLADTQYF. The DNA for the CDR3 is TGTGCCAGCAGCTCGGGACTATCGGGTTTAGCAGATACGCAGTATTTT. The chain links TRBV7-2 to TRBJ2-3; 7 nucleotides match TRBD2. The germline V gene encodes CDR1 SGHTA and CDR2 FQGNSA. The trim removed 4 bases at V and 4 bases at J, leaving 11 bases unmatched. There are 16 residues in the CDR3. Together with reference TRBV7-2 and TRBJ2-3, the CDR3 gives the full variable domain: GAGVSQSPSNKVTEKGKDVELRCDPISGHTALYWYRQSLGQGLEFLIYFQGNSAPDKSGLPSDRFSAERTGGSVSTLTIQRTQQEDSAVYLCASSSGLSGLADTQYFGPGTRLTVL.

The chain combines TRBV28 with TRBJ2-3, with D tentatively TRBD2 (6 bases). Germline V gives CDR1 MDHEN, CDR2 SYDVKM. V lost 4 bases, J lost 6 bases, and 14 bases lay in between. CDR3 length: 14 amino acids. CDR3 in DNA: TGTGCCAGCAGTTCCTCGGCGGGGTCGGATACGCAGTATTTT. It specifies CASSSSAGSDTQYF. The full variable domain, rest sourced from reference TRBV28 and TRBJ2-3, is DVKVTQSSRYLVKRTGEKVFLECVQDMDHENMFWYRQDPGLGLRLIYFSYDVKMKEKGDIPEGYSVSREKKERFSLILESASTNQTSMYLCASSSSAGSDTQYFGPGTRLTVL.

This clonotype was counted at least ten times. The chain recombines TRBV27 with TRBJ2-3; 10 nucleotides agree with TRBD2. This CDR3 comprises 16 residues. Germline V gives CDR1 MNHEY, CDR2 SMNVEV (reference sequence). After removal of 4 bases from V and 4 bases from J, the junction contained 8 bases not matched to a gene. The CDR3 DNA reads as TGTGCCAGCAGTTCCCTAGCGGGGGCTGAGCCAGATACGCAGTATTTT. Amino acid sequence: CASSSLAGAEPDTQYF.

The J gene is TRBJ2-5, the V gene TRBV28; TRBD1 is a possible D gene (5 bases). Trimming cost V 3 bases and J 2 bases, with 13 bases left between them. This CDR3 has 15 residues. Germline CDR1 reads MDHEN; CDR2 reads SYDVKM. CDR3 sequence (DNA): TGTGCCAGCAGTTTGGCAGGGTTGGGGCAAGAGACCCAGTACTTC. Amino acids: CASSLAGLGQETQYF.

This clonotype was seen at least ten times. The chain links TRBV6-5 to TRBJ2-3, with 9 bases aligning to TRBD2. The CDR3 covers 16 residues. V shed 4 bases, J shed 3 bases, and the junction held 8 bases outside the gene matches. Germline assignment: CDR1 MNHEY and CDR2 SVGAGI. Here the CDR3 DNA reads TGTGCCAGCAGTTTGAGATGGCGGGGGGGTACAGATACGCAGTATTTT. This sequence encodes CASSLRWRGGTDTQYF.

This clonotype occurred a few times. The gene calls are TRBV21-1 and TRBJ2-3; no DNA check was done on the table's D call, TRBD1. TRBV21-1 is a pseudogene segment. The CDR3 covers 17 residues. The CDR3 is CATPKGDDLSDTDTQYF. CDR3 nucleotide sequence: TGTGCCACCCCAAAAGGGGACGACCTCAGCGACACAGATACGCAGTATTTT.

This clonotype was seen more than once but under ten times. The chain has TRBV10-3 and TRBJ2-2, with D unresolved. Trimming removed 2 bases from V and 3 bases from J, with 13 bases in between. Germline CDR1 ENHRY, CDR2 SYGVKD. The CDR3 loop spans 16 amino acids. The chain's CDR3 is CAISEVPPDYTGELFF. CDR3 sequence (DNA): TGTGCCATCAGTGAGGTGCCCCCTGATTACACCGGGGAGCTGTTTTTT.

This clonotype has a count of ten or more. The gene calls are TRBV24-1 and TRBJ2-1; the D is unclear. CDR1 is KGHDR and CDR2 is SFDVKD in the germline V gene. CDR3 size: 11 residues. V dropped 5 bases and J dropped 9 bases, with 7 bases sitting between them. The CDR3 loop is CATSARGEQFF. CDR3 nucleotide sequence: TGTGCCACCAGTGCCAGAGGTGAGCAGTTCTTC.

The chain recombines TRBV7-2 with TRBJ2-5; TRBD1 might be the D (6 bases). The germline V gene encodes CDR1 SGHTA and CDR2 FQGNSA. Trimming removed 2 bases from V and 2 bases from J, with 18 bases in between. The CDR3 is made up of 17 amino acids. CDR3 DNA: TGTGCCAGCAGCTTAACGTGGGCGACAGGAAGTCAAGAGACCCAGTACTTC. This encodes CASSLTWATGSQETQYF.

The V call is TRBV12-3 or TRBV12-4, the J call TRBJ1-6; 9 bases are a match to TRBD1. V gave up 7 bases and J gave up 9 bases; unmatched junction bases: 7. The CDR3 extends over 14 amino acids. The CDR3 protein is CASTPGQGGSPLHF. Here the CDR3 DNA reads TGTGCCAGCACCCCGGGACAGGGCGGTTCACCCCTCCACTTT.

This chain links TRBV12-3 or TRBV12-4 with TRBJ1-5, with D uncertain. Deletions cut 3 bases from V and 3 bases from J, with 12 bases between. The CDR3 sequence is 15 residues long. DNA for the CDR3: TGTGCCAGCAGTTTGCCTGGTCCCCACAATCAGCCCCAGCATTTT. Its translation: CASSLPGPHNQPQHF.

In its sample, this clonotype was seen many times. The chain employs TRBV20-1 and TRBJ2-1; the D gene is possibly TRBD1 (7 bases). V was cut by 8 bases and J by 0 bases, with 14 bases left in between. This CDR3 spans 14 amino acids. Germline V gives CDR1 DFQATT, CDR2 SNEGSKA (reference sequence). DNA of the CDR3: TGCAGTTCCGGAGGGGGCCTCTCCTACAATGAGCAGTTCTTC. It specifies CSSGGGLSYNEQFF.

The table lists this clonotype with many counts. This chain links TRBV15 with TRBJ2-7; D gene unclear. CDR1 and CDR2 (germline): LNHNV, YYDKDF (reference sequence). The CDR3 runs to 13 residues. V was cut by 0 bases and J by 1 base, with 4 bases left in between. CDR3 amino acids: CATSRDQSYEQYV. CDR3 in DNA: TGTGCCACCAGCAGAGATCAGTCCTACGAGCAGTACGTC.

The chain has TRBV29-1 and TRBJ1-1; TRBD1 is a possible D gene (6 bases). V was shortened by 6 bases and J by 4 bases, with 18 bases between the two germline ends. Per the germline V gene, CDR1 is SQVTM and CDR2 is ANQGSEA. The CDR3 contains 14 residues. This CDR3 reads CSVPGHRGVTEAFF. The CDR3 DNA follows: TGCAGCGTGCCGGGACACCGAGGGGTCACTGAAGCTTTCTTT.

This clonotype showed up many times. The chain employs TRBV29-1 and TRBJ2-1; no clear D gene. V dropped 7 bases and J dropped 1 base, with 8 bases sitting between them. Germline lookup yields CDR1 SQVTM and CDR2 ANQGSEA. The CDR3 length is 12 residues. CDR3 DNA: TGCAGCGCGAAATTTTCCTACAATGAGCAGTTCTTC. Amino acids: CSAKFSYNEQFF.

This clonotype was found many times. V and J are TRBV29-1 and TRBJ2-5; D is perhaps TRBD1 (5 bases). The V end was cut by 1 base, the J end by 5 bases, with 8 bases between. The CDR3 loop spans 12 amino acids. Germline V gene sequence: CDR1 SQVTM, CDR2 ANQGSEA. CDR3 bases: TGCAGCGTTGAAGGGGGCCTGGAGACCCAGTACTTC. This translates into CSVEGGLETQYF. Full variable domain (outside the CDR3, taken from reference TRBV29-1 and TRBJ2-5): SAVISQKPSRDICQRGTSLTIQCQVDSQVTMMFWYRQQPGQSLTLIATANQGSEATYESGFVIDKFPISRPNLTFSTLTVSNMSPEDSSIYLCSVEGGLETQYFGPGTRLLVL.

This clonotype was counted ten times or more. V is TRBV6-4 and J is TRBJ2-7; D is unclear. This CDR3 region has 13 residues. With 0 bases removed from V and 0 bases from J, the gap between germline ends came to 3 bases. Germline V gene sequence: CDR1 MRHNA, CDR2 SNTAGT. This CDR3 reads CASSDSSSYEQYV. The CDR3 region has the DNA TGTGCCAGCAGTGACTCCAGCTCCTACGAGCAGTACGTC.

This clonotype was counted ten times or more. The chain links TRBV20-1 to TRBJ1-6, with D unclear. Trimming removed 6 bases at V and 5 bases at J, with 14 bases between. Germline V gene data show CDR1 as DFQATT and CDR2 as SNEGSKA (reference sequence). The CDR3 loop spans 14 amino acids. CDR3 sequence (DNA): TGCAGTGCGCCTTCAGGTCCCAATAATTCACCCCTCCACTTT. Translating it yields CSAPSGPNNSPLHF.

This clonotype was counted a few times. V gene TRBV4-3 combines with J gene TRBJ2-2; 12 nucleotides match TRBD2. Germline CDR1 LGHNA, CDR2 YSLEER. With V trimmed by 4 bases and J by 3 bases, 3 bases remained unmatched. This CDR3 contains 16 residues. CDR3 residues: CASSRTSGGYTGELFF. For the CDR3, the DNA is TGCGCCAGCAGCCGAACTAGCGGGGGGTACACCGGGGAGCTGTTTTTT.

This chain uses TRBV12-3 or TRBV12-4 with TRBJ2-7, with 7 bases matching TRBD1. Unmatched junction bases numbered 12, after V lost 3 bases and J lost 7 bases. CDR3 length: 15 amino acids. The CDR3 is CASSLEKQGYQEQYV. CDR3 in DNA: TGTGCCAGCAGTTTGGAAAAACAGGGGTATCAAGAGCAGTACGTC.

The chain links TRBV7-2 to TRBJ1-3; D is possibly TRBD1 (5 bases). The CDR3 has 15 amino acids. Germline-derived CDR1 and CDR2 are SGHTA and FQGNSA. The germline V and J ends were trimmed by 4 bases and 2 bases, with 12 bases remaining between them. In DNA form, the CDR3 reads TGTGCCAGCAGCTCCCGGACGGGACCTGGAAACACCATATATTTT. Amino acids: CASSSRTGPGNTIYF.

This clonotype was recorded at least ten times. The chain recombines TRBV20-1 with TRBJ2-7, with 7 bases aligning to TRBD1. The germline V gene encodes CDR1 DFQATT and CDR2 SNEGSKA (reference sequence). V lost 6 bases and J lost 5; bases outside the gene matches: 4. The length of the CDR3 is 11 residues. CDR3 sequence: CSATGDHEQYV. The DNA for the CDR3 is TGCAGTGCCACAGGGGACCACGAGCAGTACGTC.

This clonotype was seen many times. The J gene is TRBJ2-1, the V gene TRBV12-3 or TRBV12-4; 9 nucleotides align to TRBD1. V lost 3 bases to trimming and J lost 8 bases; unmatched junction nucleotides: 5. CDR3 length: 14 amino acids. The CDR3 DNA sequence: TGTGCCAGCAGTTTTGGACAGGGGACCGATGAGCAGTTCTTC. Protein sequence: CASSFGQGTDEQFF.